This T cell receptor beta chain was found in a study of T cell responses to AZD1222 COVID-19 vaccine. Clones were sequenced by immunoSEQ multiplex PCR, and TCRdb holds only the in-frame ones, with some missing. Among roughly 150,000 clones listed, approximately 93% were seen once. Germline V lookup: CDR1 KGHSH, CDR2 LQKENI. J was trimmed by 1 base and V by 3 bases; bases with no gene match: 11. The length of the CDR3 is 19 residues. Specimen: peripheral blood, collected 28 days after the second AZD1222 dose. This rearrangement joins TRBV18 to TRBJ1-5, with 11 bases aligning to TRBD1. This TCR was recovered from an adult who received the AZD1222 COVID-19 vaccine. The CDR3 DNA follows: TGTGCCAGCTCACCGGCTAGAGGACAGGGGGCTATAAGCAATCAGCCCCAGCATTTT. This sequence encodes CASSPARGQGAISNQPQHF.